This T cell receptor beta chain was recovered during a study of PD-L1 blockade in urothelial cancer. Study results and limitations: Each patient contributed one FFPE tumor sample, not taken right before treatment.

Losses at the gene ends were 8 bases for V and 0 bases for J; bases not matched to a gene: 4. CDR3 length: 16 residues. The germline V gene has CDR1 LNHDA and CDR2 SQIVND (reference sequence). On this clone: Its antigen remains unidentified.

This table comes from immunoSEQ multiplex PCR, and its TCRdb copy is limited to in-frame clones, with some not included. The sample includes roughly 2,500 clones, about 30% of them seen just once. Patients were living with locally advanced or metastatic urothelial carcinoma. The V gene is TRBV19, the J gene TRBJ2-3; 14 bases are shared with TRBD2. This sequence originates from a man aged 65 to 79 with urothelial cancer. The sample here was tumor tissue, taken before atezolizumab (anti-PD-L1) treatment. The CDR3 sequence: CASGLAGGLSTDTQYF. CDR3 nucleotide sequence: TGTGCCAGTGGACTAGCGGGGGGATTGAGCACAGATACGCAGTATTTT. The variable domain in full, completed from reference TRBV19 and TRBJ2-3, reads DGGITQSPKYLFRKEGQNVTLSCEQNLNHDAMYWYRQDPGQGLRLIYYSQIVNDFQKGDIAEGYSVSREKKESFPLTVTSAQKNPTAFYLCASGLAGGLSTDTQYFGPGTRLTVL.